These T cell receptor beta chains were read from a single sample in a study of regulatory T cells in long-lasting Graves disease. TCRdb analysed the multiplex PCR reads with MiXCR anew, one entry per CDR3 protein. The data contain roughly 530,000 distinct CDR3 sequences, about 16% of them singletons. The sample was also reused in another study, on T cells in Graves' hyperthyroidism and ophthalmopathy.

This specimen consisted of peripheral blood mononuclear cells (PBMCs), obtained at new diagnosis, from a patient treated with antithyroid drugs. These receptors were taken from a woman between 40 and 65 years old with Graves disease. Each CDR3 is given without its conserved first and last residue. Each record gives: J gene, V gene, clone size, CDR3 protein. Rows give clone size only sometimes, using once, few, many, or a class for an expanded clone.

>TRBJ1-1|TRBV5-4|many
ASSLKGKTTEAF
>TRBJ2-1|TRBV2|many
ASSDRGGSYNEQF
>TRBJ1-2|TRBV20-1|few
SARDRVRGYGYT
>TRBJ1-2|TRBV28|many
ASSLRVYGYT
>TRBJ2-7|TRBV27|many
ASSRDTRTYEQY
>TRBJ2-7|TRBV20-1|many
SAWDQSYEQY
>TRBJ2-6|TRBV7-9|-
ASSAGTGGSGANVLT
>TRBJ1-5|TRBV2|many
ASSEGRTGRGH
>TRBJ2-5|TRBV3-1|many
ASSQLGLAGKETQY
>TRBJ1-5|TRBV29-1|few
SVEEGANQPQH
>TRBJ2-7|TRBV11-2|many
ASSLVAGDYEQY
>TRBJ2-2|TRBV7-9|-
ASGPGANTGELF
>TRBJ2-5|TRBV6-1|-
ASSDSAPRETQY
>TRBJ2-2|TRBV29-1|few
SVDGARGHTGELF
>TRBJ2-4|TRBV7-2|-
ASSLAQSGIAKNIQY
>TRBJ2-1|TRBV27|many
ASSLIAGGFYNEQF
>TRBJ1-1|TRBV18|few
ASSSQGPEAF
>TRBJ2-7|TRBV20-1|many
SASKQVPLRGQY
>TRBJ1-4|TRBV4-1|few
ASSQIIGEKLF
>TRBJ2-2|TRBV4-1|-
ASSPGQGNGELF
>TRBJ2-2|TRBV5-6|many
ASSSGLAWNTGELF
>TRBJ2-7|TRBV5-1|many
ASSLERGYTYEQY
>TRBJ2-7|TRBV7-9|-
ASSPERGRGTVYEQY
>TRBJ2-7|TRBV3-1|many
ASSQEWWREQY
>TRBJ1-3|TRBV3-1|many
ASSQEGSGNTIY